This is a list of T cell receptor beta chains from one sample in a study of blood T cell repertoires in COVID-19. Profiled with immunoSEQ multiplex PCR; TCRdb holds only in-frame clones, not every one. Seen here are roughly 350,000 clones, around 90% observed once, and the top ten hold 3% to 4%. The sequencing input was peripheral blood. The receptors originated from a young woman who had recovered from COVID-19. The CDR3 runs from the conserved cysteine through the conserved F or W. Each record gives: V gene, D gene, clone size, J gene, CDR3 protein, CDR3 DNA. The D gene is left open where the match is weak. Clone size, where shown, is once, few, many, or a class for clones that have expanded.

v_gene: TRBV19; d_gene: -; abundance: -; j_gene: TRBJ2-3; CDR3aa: CASSDEAGADTQYF; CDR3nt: TGTGCCAGTAGTGATGAGGCAGGGGCCGATACGCAGTATTTT
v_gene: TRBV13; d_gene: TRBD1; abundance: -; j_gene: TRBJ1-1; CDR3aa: CASSEGTGLNTEAFF; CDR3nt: TGTGCCAGCAGCGAAGGGACAGGGCTAAACACTGAAGCTTTCTTT
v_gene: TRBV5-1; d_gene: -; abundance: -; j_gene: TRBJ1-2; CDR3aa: CASSQKRASYGYTF; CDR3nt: TGCGCCAGCAGCCAGAAGAGGGCAAGCTATGGCTACACCTTC
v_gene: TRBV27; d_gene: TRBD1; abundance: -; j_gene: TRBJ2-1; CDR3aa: CASSFGTGGNEQFF; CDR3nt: TGTGCCAGCAGCTTCGGGACAGGGGGGAATGAGCAGTTCTTC
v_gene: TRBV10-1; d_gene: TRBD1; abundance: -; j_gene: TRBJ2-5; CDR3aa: CASSRTGQGAQYF; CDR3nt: TGCGCCAGCAGTAGGACAGGGCAGGGGGCCCAGTACTTC
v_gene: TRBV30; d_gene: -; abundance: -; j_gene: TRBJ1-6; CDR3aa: CAWSINREPLHF; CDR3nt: TGTGCCTGGAGTATCAACAGGGAACCCCTCCACTTT
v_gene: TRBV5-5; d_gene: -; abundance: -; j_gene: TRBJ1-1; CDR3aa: CASSWRVAEAFF; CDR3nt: TGTGCCAGCAGCTGGAGGGTGGCTGAAGCTTTCTTT
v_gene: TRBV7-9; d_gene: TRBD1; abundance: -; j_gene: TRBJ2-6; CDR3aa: CASSRDRGAGANVLTF; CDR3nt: TGTGCCAGCAGCCGGGACAGGGGGGCGGGGGCCAACGTCCTGACTTTC
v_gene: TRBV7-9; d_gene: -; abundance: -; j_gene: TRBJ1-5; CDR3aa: CASSFSTEPQHF; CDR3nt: TGTGCCAGCAGCTTTTCTACAGAGCCCCAGCATTTT
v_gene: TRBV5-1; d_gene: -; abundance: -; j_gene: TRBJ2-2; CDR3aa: CASSPSGGSNTGELFF; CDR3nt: TGCGCCAGCAGCCCCTCGGGCGGGTCGAACACCGGGGAGCTGTTTTTT
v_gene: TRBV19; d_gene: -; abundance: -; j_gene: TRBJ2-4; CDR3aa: CASSPTGVANIQYF; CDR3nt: TGTGCCAGTAGTCCTACAGGTGTCGCAAACATTCAGTACTTC
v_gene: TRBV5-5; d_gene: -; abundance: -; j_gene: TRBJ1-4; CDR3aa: CASSLTGANEKLFF; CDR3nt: TGTGCCAGCAGCCTCACCGGTGCTAATGAAAAACTGTTTTTT
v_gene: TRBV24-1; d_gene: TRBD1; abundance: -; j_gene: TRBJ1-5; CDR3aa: CATSDPGTGGNQPQHF; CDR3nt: TGTGCCACCAGTGATCCTGGGACAGGGGGAAATCAGCCCCAGCATTTT
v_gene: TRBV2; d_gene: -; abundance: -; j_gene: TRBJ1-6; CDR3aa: CASSESKGPNSPLHF; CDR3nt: TGTGCCAGCAGTGAAAGTAAGGGGCCAAATTCACCCCTCCACTTT
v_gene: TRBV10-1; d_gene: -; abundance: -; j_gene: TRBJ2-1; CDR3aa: CASSDGTNNEQFF; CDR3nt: TGCGCCAGCAGTGACGGGACAAACAATGAGCAGTTCTTC
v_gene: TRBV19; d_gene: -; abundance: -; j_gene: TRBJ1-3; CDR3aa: CASSIGPQDYSGNTIYF; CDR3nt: TGTGCCAGTAGTATAGGCCCACAGGACTACTCTGGAAACACCATATATTTT
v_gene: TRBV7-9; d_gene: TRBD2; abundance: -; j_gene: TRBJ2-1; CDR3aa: CASSSGTSGRQFF; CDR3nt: TGTGCCAGCAGCTCCGGGACTAGCGGAAGGCAGTTCTTC
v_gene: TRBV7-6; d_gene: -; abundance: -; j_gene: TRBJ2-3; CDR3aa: CASSDRDTQYF; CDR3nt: TGTGCCAGCAGTGACAGAGATACGCAGTATTTT
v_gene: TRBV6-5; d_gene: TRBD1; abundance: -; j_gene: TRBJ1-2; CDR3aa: CASSYSPGQASYGYTF; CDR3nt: TGTGCCAGCAGTTACTCGCCGGGACAGGCATCCTATGGCTACACCTTC
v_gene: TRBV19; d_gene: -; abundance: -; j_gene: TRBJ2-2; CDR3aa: CASSRQTLGELFF; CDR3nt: TGTGCCAGTAGTAGACAGACGCTCGGGGAGCTGTTTTTT
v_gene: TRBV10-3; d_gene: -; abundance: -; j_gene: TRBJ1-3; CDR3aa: CAISETRQSSGNTIYF; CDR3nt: TGTGCCATCAGTGAGACTCGTCAAAGCTCTGGAAACACCATATATTTT
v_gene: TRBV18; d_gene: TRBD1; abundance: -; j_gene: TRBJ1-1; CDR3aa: CASSNTGGTEAFF; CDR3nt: TGTGCCAGCTCGAATACAGGGGGAACTGAAGCTTTCTTT
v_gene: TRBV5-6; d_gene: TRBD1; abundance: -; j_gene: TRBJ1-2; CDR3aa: CASSLKGTGSSYGYTF; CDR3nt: TGTGCCAGCAGCTTGAAAGGGACAGGGAGTAGCTATGGCTACACCTTC
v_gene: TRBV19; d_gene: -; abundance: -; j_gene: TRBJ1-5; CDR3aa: CASSISTGPWGNQPQHF; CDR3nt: TGTGCCAGTAGTATCTCGACAGGCCCTTGGGGCAATCAGCCCCAGCATTTT
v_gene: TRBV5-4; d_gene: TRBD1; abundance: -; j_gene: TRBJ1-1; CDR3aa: CASSSTGTGAQEAFF; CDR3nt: TGTGCCAGCAGCAGCACCGGGACAGGGGCTCAGGAAGCTTTCTTT
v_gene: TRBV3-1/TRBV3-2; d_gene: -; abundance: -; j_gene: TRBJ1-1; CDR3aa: CASSQSSGGNTEAFF; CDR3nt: TGTGCCAGCAGCCAGTCATCGGGGGGGAACACTGAAGCTTTCTTT
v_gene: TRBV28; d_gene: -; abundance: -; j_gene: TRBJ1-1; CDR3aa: CASSRDMRGWDTEAFF; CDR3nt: TGTGCCAGCAGCCGAGACATGAGGGGGTGGGACACTGAAGCTTTCTTT
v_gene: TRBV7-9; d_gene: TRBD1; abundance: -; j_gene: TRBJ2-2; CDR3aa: CASSPRDSDFGELFF; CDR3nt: TGTGCCAGCAGCCCCCGGGACAGCGATTTCGGGGAGCTGTTTTTT
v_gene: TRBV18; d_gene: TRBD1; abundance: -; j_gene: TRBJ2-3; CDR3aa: CASSRTGTGFQDTQYF; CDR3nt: TGTGCCAGCTCACGTACCGGGACAGGGTTTCAGGATACGCAGTATTTT
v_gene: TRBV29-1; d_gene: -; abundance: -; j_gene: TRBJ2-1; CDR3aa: CSVEDPLREQFF; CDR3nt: TGCAGCGTTGAAGATCCCTTGCGGGAGCAGTTCTTC
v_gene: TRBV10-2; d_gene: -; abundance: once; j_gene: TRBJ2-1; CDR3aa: CASVIRAGYEQFF; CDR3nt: TGCGCCAGCGTTATACGAGCAGGGTATGAGCAGTTCTTC
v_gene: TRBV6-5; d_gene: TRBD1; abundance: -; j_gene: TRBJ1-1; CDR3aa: CASSPQGRTEAFF; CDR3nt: TGTGCCAGCAGCCCACAGGGGAGGACTGAAGCTTTCTTT
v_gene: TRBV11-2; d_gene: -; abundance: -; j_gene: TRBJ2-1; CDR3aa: CASSRDTSPARPTYNEQFF; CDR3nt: TGTGCCAGCAGCCGTGACACTTCTCCAGCCCGACCCACCTACAATGAGCAGTTCTTC
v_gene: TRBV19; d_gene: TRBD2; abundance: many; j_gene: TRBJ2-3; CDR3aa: CASSAKWTSGYTTQYF; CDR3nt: TGTGCCAGTAGTGCGAAATGGACTAGCGGCTACACTACGCAGTATTTT
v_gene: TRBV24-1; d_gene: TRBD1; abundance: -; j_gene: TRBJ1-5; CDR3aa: CATSPGGFQPQHF; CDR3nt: TGTGCCACCAGCCCAGGGGGGTTTCAGCCCCAGCATTTT
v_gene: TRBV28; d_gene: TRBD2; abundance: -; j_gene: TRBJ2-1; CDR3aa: CASSLRTTSGTYNEQFF; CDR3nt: TGTGCCAGCAGTTTAAGGACGACTAGCGGGACCTACAATGAGCAGTTCTTC
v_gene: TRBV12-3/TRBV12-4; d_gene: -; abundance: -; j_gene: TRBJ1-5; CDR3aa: CASSIGGHQPQHF; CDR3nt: TGTGCCAGCAGTATAGGAGGGCATCAGCCCCAGCATTTT
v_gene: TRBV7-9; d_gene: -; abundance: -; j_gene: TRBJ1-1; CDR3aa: CASSLVGQGTSFF; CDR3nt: -
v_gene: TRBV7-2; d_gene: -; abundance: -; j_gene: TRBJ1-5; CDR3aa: CASSLSTGNQPQHF; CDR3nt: TGTGCCAGCAGCTTAAGTACTGGCAATCAGCCCCAGCATTTT
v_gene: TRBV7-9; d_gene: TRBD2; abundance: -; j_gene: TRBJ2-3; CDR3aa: CASSSGTSGDTQYF; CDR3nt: TGTGCCAGCAGCTCAGGGACTAGCGGAGATACGCAGTATTTT
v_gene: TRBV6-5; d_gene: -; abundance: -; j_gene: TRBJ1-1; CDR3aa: CASSYGQGVFLTEAFF; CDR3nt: TGTGCCAGCAGTTACGGGCAGGGCGTCTTCTTAACTGAAGCTTTCTTT
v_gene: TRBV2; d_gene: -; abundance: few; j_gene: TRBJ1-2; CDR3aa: CARRGGREGYTF; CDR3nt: TGTGCCCGTCGGGGGGGACGTGAGGGCTACACCTTC